Below are 14 T cell receptor beta chains sequenced from a single sample in a study of read filtering for tumor transcriptome and immune sequencing. From about 0.4 ug of RNA, a library with molecular barcoded alpha/delta and beta/gamma adaptors was made. Each CDR3 protein gets one entry after TCRdb re-called the reads with MiXCR. The sample contains 25,000 to 35,000 distinct CDR3 sequences, roughly 20% of which appear only once. Specimen: a population of CD138-negative cells sorted from bone marrow. The receptors here all came from a donor over 35 with multiple myeloma.

This clonotype was seen at least ten times. This chain uses TRBV28 with TRBJ2-1; 7 bases fit TRBD2. Trimming at V came to 4 bases and at J to 5 bases, leaving 2 bases not matched to a gene. Germline CDR1 reads MDHEN; CDR2 reads SYDVKM. The CDR3 spans 13 residues. The CDR3 bases are TGTGCCAGCAGTTCGGGACTAAACAATGAGCAGTTCTTC. Protein: CASSSGLNNEQFF.

The sample holds many counts of this clonotype. This sequence joins TRBV7-9 and TRBJ2-1; possible D gene TRBD2, 6 bases. Germline V gives CDR1 SEHNR, CDR2 FQNEAQ (reference sequence). Trimming pared 4 bases from V and 3 bases from J, leaving 10 bases between. The CDR3 contains 14 residues. Here the CDR3 DNA reads TGTGCCAGCAGCTCTTTTAGCGGCTACAATGAGCAGTTCTTC. This gives the protein CASSSFSGYNEQFF.

In this sample, this clonotype turned up many times. V is TRBV5-1 and J is TRBJ1-5, with 8 bases matching TRBD1. This CDR3 comprises 14 residues. Germline V gene data show CDR1 as SGHRS and CDR2 as YFSETQ. Trimming removed 2 bases from V and 9 bases from J; junction bases left unmatched: 7. The DNA for the CDR3 is TGCGCCAGCAGCTTAGATACAGGGGGTGGGCCCCAGCATTTT. This gives the protein CASSLDTGGGPQHF.

This clonotype was observed at least ten times. The chain recombines TRBV7-9 with TRBJ2-5; D may correspond to TRBD1 or TRBD2 (6 bases each). The CDR3 sequence is 14 residues long. In germline, CDR1 is SEHNR, CDR2 FQNEAQ (reference sequence). Trimming removed 1 base at V and 5 bases at J, with 11 bases between. The CDR3 spells CASSLVGGAETQYF. In DNA form, the CDR3 reads TGTGCCAGCAGCTTAGTGGGGGGCGCGGAGACCCAGTACTTC.

A single count supports this clonotype. Since a far larger clone is one base different, this is likely a read error. V and J are TRBV7-8 and TRBJ2-1; TRBD2 matches at 9 bases. CDR3 size: 16 residues. Per the germline V gene, CDR1 is SGHVS and CDR2 is FQNEAQ. CDR3 amino acids: CASSLASGSPYSEQFF. The CDR3 nucleotides are TGTGCCAGCAGCTTAGCTAGCGGGAGCCCTTACAGTGAGCAGTTCTTC.

This clonotype has ten or more counts. The chain links TRBV20-1 to TRBJ2-1; D is ambiguous. With 3 bases removed from V and 10 bases from J, the gap between germline ends came to 7 bases. The V gene's germline CDR1 is DFQATT and CDR2 SNEGSKA (reference sequence). This CDR3 spans 10 amino acids. CDR3 in amino acids: CSASRGEQFF. In nucleotides, the CDR3 is TGCAGTGCTAGTAGAGGAGAGCAGTTCTTC.

This clonotype showed up just a few times. The rearrangement links TRBV2 to TRBJ2-1, with 9 bases that match TRBD2. Trimming at V came to 4 bases and at J to 4 bases, leaving 11 bases not matched to a gene. CDR1 is SNHLY, CDR2 FYNNEI, per germline. The CDR3 runs to 17 residues. For the CDR3, the DNA is TGTGCCAGCAGTGGGAACATAGCGGGAGACCGATACAATGAGCAGTTCTTC. It is translated as CASSGNIAGDRYNEQFF.

The chain uses TRBV7-9 and TRBJ2-5; D not certain. Deletions cut 3 bases from V and 5 bases from J, with 19 bases between. The germline V gene has CDR1 SEHNR and CDR2 FQNEAQ (reference sequence). This CDR3 has 16 amino acids. Written as DNA, the CDR3 is TGTGCCAGCAGCTTTCGTGGGCAGCAGTTTGGGGAGACCCAGTACTTC. It is translated as CASSFRGQQFGETQYF.

The gene calls are TRBV2 and TRBJ2-3; 14 bases line up with TRBD2. Germline V gene lookup returns CDR1 SNHLY and CDR2 FYNNEI. Trimming took 6 bases from V and 1 from J; bases not matched to a gene: 9. This CDR3 has 18 amino acids. CDR3 loop: CASSAGTSGGRGTDTQYF. The CDR3 DNA follows: TGTGCCAGCAGCGCCGGGACTAGCGGGGGCCGCGGCACAGATACGCAGTATTTT.

This clonotype is medium-sized within its sample. V usage is TRBV20-1 and J usage is TRBJ2-1, with 12 bases that match TRBD2. V shed 6 bases and J 8 bases; nucleotides not matched to a gene: 14. Germline CDR1 DFQATT, CDR2 SNEGSKA (reference sequence). The CDR3 contains 16 residues. DNA of the CDR3: TGCAGTGCAACCCATCCTAGCGGGAGGGCCTGGGATGAGCAGTTCTTC. Its translation: CSATHPSGRAWDEQFF.

With respect to this clonotype: One end of the junction does not line up with germline, which may come from a read error. The rearrangement joins TRBV11-2 to TRBJ1-5; D uncertain. The CDR3 is 14 amino acids. CDR1 is SGHAT, CDR2 FQNNGV, per germline. CDR3 region: CASGLDGGNQPQHF. CDR3 nucleotide sequence: TGTGCCAGCGGCTTAGATGGGGGCAATCAGCCCCAGCATTTT.

This clonotype has just a few counts. A much larger clone sits a single nucleotide away, making a read error possible. The chain uses TRBV15 and TRBJ2-1; D may be TRBD1 (6 bases). Trimming took 1 base from V and 15 from J, leaving 19 bases between them. CDR3 size: 14 residues. Germline assignment: CDR1 LNHNV and CDR2 YYDKDF (reference sequence). CDR3 in DNA: TGTGCCACCAGCAGAGTGCCAGCCCCCAGGGGTCGGTTCTTC. Translating it yields CATSRVPAPRGRFF.

There are many counts of this clonotype. This chain joins TRBV6-4 and TRBJ2-1, with a weak D call TRBD2 (5 bases). Germline CDR1 reads MRHNA; CDR2 reads SNTAGT. The CDR3 loop spans 14 amino acids. V was pared by 5 bases and J by 5 bases, with 13 bases between. CDR3 in amino acids: CASSRGSENNEQFF. CDR3 nucleotides: TGTGCCAGCAGTCGGGGTAGCGAAAACAATGAGCAGTTCTTC.

This clonotype was observed at least ten times. The chain couples TRBV7-9 to TRBJ2-7, with a possible D match to TRBD2 (7 bases). The CDR3 contains 16 residues. The V end lost 9 bases, the J end lost 1 base, and 22 bases lay between the germline ends. From germline, CDR1 is SEHNR and CDR2 FQNEAQ (reference sequence). CDR3 loop: CASSLGGTGGSYEQYF. CDR3 nucleotide sequence: TGTGCCAGTAGCCTAGGGGGGACCGGGGGGTCCTACGAGCAGTACTTC.